The 21 T cell receptor beta chains listed next were all sequenced from one sample in a study of T cells in localized non-small cell lung cancer. The table came from immunoSEQ multiplex PCR; TCRdb's copy has only in-frame clones and leaves some out. The repertoire holds around 94,000 clones, with roughly 89% as singletons. The sample in question was peripheral blood, obtained before any cancer treatment. The receptors were sampled from a man aged 40 to 75 with stage I squamous cell lung carcinoma.

The chain combines TRBV7-8 with TRBJ2-5, with 8 bases matching TRBD1. V shed 0 bases and J 5 bases; nucleotides not matched to a gene: 5. The germline V gene has CDR1 SGHVS and CDR2 FQNEAQ. This CDR3 is 15 amino acids long. CDR3 in amino acids: CASSLADRGVETQYF. DNA for the CDR3: TGTGCCAGCAGCTTAGCCGACAGGGGAGTGGAGACCCAGTACTTC. The variable domain in full, with the rest retrieved from reference TRBV7-8 and TRBJ2-5, is GAGVSQSPRYKVAKRGQDVALRCDPISGHVSLFWYQQALGQGPEFLTYFQNEAQLDKSGLPSDRFFAERPEGSVSTLKIQRTQQEDSAVYLCASSLADRGVETQYFGPGTRLLVL.

The CDR3 sequence: CASRPIGGPYEQYF. DNA for the CDR3: TGTGCCAGCAGGCCTATCGGGGGGCCCTACGAGCAGTACTTC. The J gene is TRBJ2-7, the V gene TRBV28; perhaps TRBD2 as D (7 bases). The CDR3 spans 14 residues. V lost 6 bases and J lost 2, with 14 bases in between. Germline loops: CDR1 MDHEN, CDR2 SYDVKM.

The chain employs TRBV25-1 and TRBJ2-1, with 7 bases matching TRBD2. This CDR3 spans 16 amino acids. Germline V gene lookup returns CDR1 MGHDK and CDR2 SYGVNS. The ends lost 5 bases at V and 4 bases at J; junction bases unmatched: 11. The CDR3 DNA follows: TGTGCCAGCAGTTCCACGGGGGGTCCACAATACAATGAGCAGTTCTTC. Translating gives CASSSTGGPQYNEQFF.

The chain carries TRBV5-6 and TRBJ2-3; no clear D gene. V dropped 4 bases and J dropped 0 bases, with 15 bases sitting between them. CDR1 is SGHDT, CDR2 YYEEEE, per germline. The CDR3 consists of 16 residues. The DNA of the CDR3 is TGTGCCAGCAGCCTAATGGGCGTGGGTAGCACAGATACGCAGTATTTT. It specifies CASSLMGVGSTDTQYF.

The chain uses TRBV7-6 and TRBJ1-1; D remains unclear. With 0 bases removed from V and 4 bases from J, the gap between germline ends came to 12 bases. The germline gives CDR1 SGHVS, CDR2 FNYEAQ. There are 15 residues in the CDR3. The CDR3 DNA reads as TGTGCCAGCAGCTTAGCTGAGGGTTCGGGCACTGAAGCTTTCTTT. Translating gives CASSLAEGSGTEAFF. The complete variable domain, with remaining parts taken from reference TRBV7-6 and TRBJ1-1, reads GAGVSQSPRYKVTKRGQDVALRCDPISGHVSLYWYRQALGQGPEFLTYFNYEAQQDKSGLPNDRFSAERPEGSISTLTIQRTEQRDSAMYRCASSLAEGSGTEAFFGQGTRLTVV.

The chain uses TRBV28 and TRBJ1-2; 11 bases align to TRBD1. Germline lookup yields CDR1 MDHEN and CDR2 SYDVKM. The J segment lost 0 bases and the V segment lost 4 bases, leaving 7 bases of the junction unmatched. This CDR3 region has 17 residues. CDR3 bases: TGTGCCAGCAGTTCAGGGGACAGGGGGGAAACTAACTATGGCTACACCTTC. Protein product: CASSSGDRGETNYGYTF.

This clone has a single count. The gene calls are TRBV5-4 and TRBJ1-1; 9 bases align to TRBD1. In germline, CDR1 is SGHNT, CDR2 YYREEE (reference sequence). V lost 3 bases to trimming and J lost 1 base; unmatched junction nucleotides: 4. This CDR3 is 15 amino acids long. CDR3 DNA: TGTGCCAGCAGCTCCCGGGACAGGGCGAACACTGAAGCTTTCTTT. Translation gives CASSSRDRANTEAFF. The whole variable domain, filled in from reference TRBV5-4 and TRBJ1-1, reads ETGVTQSPTHLIKTRGQQVTLRCSSQSGHNTVSWYQQALGQGPQFIFQYYREEENGRGNFPPRFSGLQFPNYSSELNVNALELDDSALYLCASSSRDRANTEAFFGQGTRLTVV.

The CDR3 DNA reads as TGTGCCAGCAGGCTTTTGACAGGGTCAGGCGAGCAGTTCTTC. It specifies CASRLLTGSGEQFF. The J gene is TRBJ2-1, the V gene TRBV6-1; 7 bases match TRBD1. V lost 6 bases and J lost 10; bases outside the gene matches: 12. This CDR3 has 14 residues. CDR1 is MNHNS and CDR2 is SASEGT in the germline V gene.

The CDR3 protein is CASSYRPPWGNTEAFF. The CDR3 coding sequence is TGTGCCAGCAGTTATAGGCCACCCTGGGGGAACACTGAAGCTTTCTTT. The rearrangement links TRBV6-5 to TRBJ1-1; D unclear. In germline, CDR1 is MNHEY, CDR2 SVGAGI. The CDR3 is 16 residues long. Trimming pared 3 bases from V and 1 base from J, leaving 15 bases between.

V usage is TRBV28 and J usage is TRBJ1-1; maybe TRBD1 (6 bases). This CDR3 has 14 amino acids. Between the trimmed V and J ends, which lost 3 bases and 6 bases, there was a span of 14 bases. Germline assignment: CDR1 MDHEN and CDR2 SYDVKM. CDR3 sequence: CASSFPGGRAEAFF. CDR3 nucleotide sequence: TGTGCCAGCAGTTTTCCCGGGGGCAGGGCTGAAGCTTTCTTT.

The chain recombines TRBV28 with TRBJ1-1; D gene uncertain. V was trimmed by 2 bases and J by 4 bases, leaving 8 bases between them. This CDR3 has 13 amino acids. Germline V lookup: CDR1 MDHEN, CDR2 SYDVKM. The CDR3 spells CASSLPRVTEAFF. In DNA form, the CDR3 reads TGTGCCAGCAGTTTACCACGCGTCACTGAAGCTTTCTTT. Looking up the rest from reference TRBV28 and TRBJ1-1 gives the full variable domain: DVKVTQSSRYLVKRTGEKVFLECVQDMDHENMFWYRQDPGLGLRLIYFSYDVKMKEKGDIPEGYSVSREKKERFSLILESASTNQTSMYLCASSLPRVTEAFFGQGTRLTVV.

Concerning this clone itself: It is unclear where the CDR3 begins or ends on the DNA, so no DNA is shown, and the CDR3 is as TCRdb lists it. The CDR3 is CASSSSLAGDLDTQYF. This chain links TRBV6-5 with TRBJ2-3; no check of the table's D call, TRBD2, against the DNA was made. From germline, CDR1 is MNHEY and CDR2 SVGAGI. The CDR3 spans 16 amino acids, including both terminal residues.

The chain joins TRBV7-9 to TRBJ1-4, with D possibly TRBD1 on 6 matching bases. The V and J ends lost 8 bases and 7 bases respectively, with 26 bases between them. The CDR3 is 17 residues long. CDR1 is SEHNR, CDR2 FQNEAQ, per germline (reference sequence). This CDR3 reads CASVRARSQGEGEKLFF. Here the CDR3 DNA reads TGTGCCAGCGTTAGGGCCCGATCACAGGGTGAAGGTGAAAAACTGTTTTTT.

The V and J genes are TRBV2 and TRBJ1-1; D may be TRBD1 (5 bases). Germline V gene data show CDR1 as SNHLY and CDR2 as FYNNEI. V lost 7 bases and J 5 bases, leaving 17 bases between the germline ends. This CDR3 region has 14 residues. In nucleotides, the CDR3 is TGTGCCAGCACCCGCCGACAGAGTGGGACTGAAGCTTTCTTT. Translated: CASTRRQSGTEAFF.

J is TRBJ1-3 and V is TRBV6-5; weak D call: TRBD1 (5 bases). Germline CDR1 reads MNHEY; CDR2 reads SVGAGI. The V end was cut by 6 bases, the J end by 0 bases, with 12 bases between. The CDR3 has 15 residues. This CDR3 is CASRKGPFSGNTIYF. The CDR3 nucleotides read TGTGCCAGCAGAAAGGGACCGTTCTCTGGAAACACCATATATTTT.

V is TRBV18 and J is TRBJ1-6; 8 bases map to TRBD1. Germline CDR1 reads KGHSH; CDR2 reads LQKENI. The CDR3 has 13 amino acids. The trim removed 4 bases at V and 12 bases at J, leaving 5 bases unmatched. In DNA, the CDR3 is TGTGCCAGCTCACGAACAGGGGGTGAACCCCTCCACTTT. It is translated as CASSRTGGEPLHF. Variable domain in full (rest from reference TRBV18 and TRBJ1-6): NAGVMQNPRHLVRRRGQEARLRCSPMKGHSHVYWYRQLPEEGLKFMVYLQKENIIDESGMPKERFSAEFPKEGPSILRIQQVVRGDSAAYFCASSRTGGEPLHFGNGTRLTVT.

Only one count was recorded for this clone. The chain links TRBV11-2 to TRBJ1-2, with unresolved D. V shed 1 base and J shed 8 bases, with 11 bases lying between them. The CDR3 contains 13 residues. From germline, CDR1 is SGHAT and CDR2 FQNNGV. CDR3 residues: CASSLALLGGYTF. CDR3 in DNA: TGTGCCAGCAGCTTAGCTCTCCTAGGGGGCTACACCTTC. The whole variable domain, remainder taken from reference TRBV11-2 and TRBJ1-2, is EAGVAQSPRYKIIEKRQSVAFWCNPISGHATLYWYQQILGQGPKLLIQFQNNGVVDDSQLPKDRFSAERLKGVDSTLKIQPAKLEDSAVYLCASSLALLGGYTFGSGTRLTVV.

This clone was counted a single time. CDR3: CASSLLTGVPYEQYF. In DNA form, the CDR3 reads TGTGCCAGCAGTTTATTGACGGGGGTCCCTTACGAGCAGTACTTC. The chain combines TRBV28 with TRBJ2-7; a weak D match, TRBD2 (6 bases). This CDR3 contains 15 residues. Trimming removed 1 base from V and 4 bases from J, with 14 bases in between. Per the germline V gene, CDR1 is MDHEN and CDR2 is SYDVKM. Full variable domain (rest looked up from reference TRBV28 and TRBJ2-7): DVKVTQSSRYLVKRTGEKVFLECVQDMDHENMFWYRQDPGLGLRLIYFSYDVKMKEKGDIPEGYSVSREKKERFSLILESASTNQTSMYLCASSLLTGVPYEQYFGPGTRLTVT.

The chain links TRBV6-5 to TRBJ1-5; D is undetermined. Trimming took 6 bases from V and 3 from J, leaving 9 bases between them. Germline CDR1 MNHEY, CDR2 SVGAGI. The CDR3 loop spans 13 amino acids. The CDR3: CASRAGYNQPQHF. The CDR3 DNA sequence: TGTGCCAGCAGGGCAGGATACAATCAGCCCCAGCATTTT.

The chain is built from TRBV7-9 and TRBJ1-2; tentative D call: TRBD1 (6 bases). The V gene lost 10 bases and the J gene lost 7 bases, with 22 bases spanning the gap. The CDR3 contains 14 residues. The germline CDR1 and CDR2 sequences are SEHNR and FQNEAQ (reference sequence). In DNA form, the CDR3 reads TGTGCCACAGCTTTTTACAGGGATCTCCGTGGCTACACCTTC. Its protein product is CATAFYRDLRGYTF.

V is TRBV5-6 and J is TRBJ1-2; perhaps TRBD1 as D (5 bases). Germline V lookup: CDR1 SGHDT, CDR2 YYEEEE. Between the trimmed V and J ends, which lost 0 bases and 5 bases, there was a span of 11 bases. This CDR3 region has 14 residues. CDR3 sequence: CASSLGQIDYGYTF. CDR3 nucleotide sequence: TGTGCCAGCAGCTTGGGACAGATCGATTATGGCTACACCTTC.